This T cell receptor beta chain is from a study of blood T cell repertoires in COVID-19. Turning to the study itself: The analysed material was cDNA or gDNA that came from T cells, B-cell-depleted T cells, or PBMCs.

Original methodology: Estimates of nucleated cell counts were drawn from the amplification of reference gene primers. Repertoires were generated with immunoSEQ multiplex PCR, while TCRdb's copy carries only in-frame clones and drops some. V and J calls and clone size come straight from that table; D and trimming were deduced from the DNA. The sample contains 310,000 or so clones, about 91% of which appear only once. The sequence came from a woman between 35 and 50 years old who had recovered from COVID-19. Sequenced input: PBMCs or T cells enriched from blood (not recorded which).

The CDR3 DNA is TGTGCCAGCAGTTTCGAGAGCTCCTACAATGAGCAGTTCTTC. Translation: CASSFESSYNEQFF. This rearrangement joins TRBV27 to TRBJ2-1, with D unresolved. Germline V gene sequence: CDR1 MNHEY, CDR2 SMNVEV (reference sequence). The CDR3 has 14 residues. Deletions cut 3 bases from V and 0 bases from J, with 6 bases between.